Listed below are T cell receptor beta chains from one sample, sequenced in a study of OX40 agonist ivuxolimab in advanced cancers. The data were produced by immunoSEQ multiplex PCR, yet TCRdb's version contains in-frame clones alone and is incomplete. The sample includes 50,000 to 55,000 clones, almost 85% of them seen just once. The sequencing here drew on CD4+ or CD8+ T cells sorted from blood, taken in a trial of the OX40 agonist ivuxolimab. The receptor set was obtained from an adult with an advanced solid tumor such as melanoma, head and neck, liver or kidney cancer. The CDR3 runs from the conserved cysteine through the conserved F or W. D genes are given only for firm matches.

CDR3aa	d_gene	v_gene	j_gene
CASSLRGTYYEQYF	.	TRBV5-4	TRBJ2-7
CASMVGSGRQETQYF	.	TRBV2	TRBJ2-5
CASSVGQGAHGAFF	TRBD1	TRBV7-9	TRBJ1-1
CASSLDWGRPTNEQFF	.	TRBV5-4	TRBJ2-1
CASWDRGAYEQYF	TRBD1	TRBV6-5	TRBJ2-7
CAISESGSLYNEQFF	.	TRBV10-3	TRBJ2-1
CASSMGILPSEQYF	.	TRBV19	TRBJ2-7
CSVVFSATPDTQYF	.	TRBV29-1	TRBJ2-3
CASSDQDRDGELFF	TRBD1	TRBV2	TRBJ2-2
CASGQGANTEAFF	TRBD1	TRBV6-6	TRBJ1-1
CASSSGVRYNEQFF	.	TRBV7-2	TRBJ2-1
CASSGTGGETQYF	TRBD1	TRBV10-2	TRBJ2-5
CSGSLADTQYF	.	TRBV20-1	TRBJ2-3
CASSLLAGGQETQYF	TRBD2	TRBV5-6	TRBJ2-5
CASSFSSPTNEKLFF	.	TRBV23-1	TRBJ1-4
CASSVTSGSAGELFF	TRBD2	TRBV18	TRBJ2-2